The 13 T cell receptor beta chains below all came from one sample that was sequenced in a study of T cell responses to AZD1222 COVID-19 vaccine. Repertoires were generated with immunoSEQ multiplex PCR, while TCRdb's copy carries only in-frame clones and drops some. This table holds about 150,000 clones, about 81% found once. The source was peripheral blood, collected on day 0 of MenACWY control vaccination. The receptors were sampled from an adult in good health.

The chain couples TRBV4-1 to TRBJ2-3, with 8 nucleotides matching TRBD1. Per the germline V gene, CDR1 is MGHRA and CDR2 is YSYEKL. J lost 2 bases, V lost 4 bases, and 8 bases had no gene match. The CDR3 runs 16 residues. The CDR3 region is CASSPRQGRLTDTQYF. For the CDR3, the DNA is TGCGCCAGCAGCCCCAGACAGGGGAGACTCACAGATACGCAGTATTTT.

CDR3: CASSLRDSLSGANVLTF. Here the CDR3 DNA reads TGTGCCAGTAGTCTCCGGGACAGCCTCTCTGGGGCCAACGTCCTGACTTTC. The rearrangement joins TRBV19 to TRBJ2-6; 7 bases map to TRBD1. The germline CDR1 and CDR2 sequences are LNHDA and SQIVND (reference sequence). The CDR3 runs to 17 residues. J gave up 0 bases and V 5 bases, and 7 bases lay outside the gene matches.

The chain couples TRBV15 to TRBJ2-3; TRBD1 matches 9 bases. V was clipped by 7 bases and J by 4 bases; unmatched bases: 6. The CDR3 runs 14 residues. The V gene's germline CDR1 is LNHNV and CDR2 YYDKDF (reference sequence). Here the CDR3 DNA reads TGTGCCACCACCGAGGGACAGGGTTCAGATACGCAGTATTTT. Its translation is CATTEGQGSDTQYF.

The chain carries TRBV7-6 and TRBJ2-5; 8 nucleotides align to TRBD2. The germline V gene encodes CDR1 SGHVS and CDR2 FNYEAQ. J was trimmed by 5 bases and V by 4 bases; bases with no gene match: 15. The length of the CDR3 is 17 residues. CDR3 DNA: TGTGCCAGCAGCTCCGGGTTAGGAGCGGGGGCCGGGGAGACCCAGTACTTC. This encodes CASSSGLGAGAGETQYF.

The V and J genes are TRBV6-5 and TRBJ2-2, with TRBD2 matching 10 bases. The CDR3 has 15 amino acids. The germline V gene has CDR1 MNHEY and CDR2 SVGAGI. J lost 1 base, V lost 6 bases, and 2 bases had no gene match. The CDR3 sequence is CASSASGRNTGELFF. CDR3 in DNA: TGTGCCAGCAGCGCTAGCGGGAGGAACACCGGGGAGCTGTTTTTT.

The rearrangement links TRBV7-2 to TRBJ1-1; possibly TRBD1 for D (5 bases). The V and J ends lost 3 bases and 4 bases respectively, with 24 bases between them. This CDR3 contains 18 residues. Germline CDR1 reads SGHTA; CDR2 reads FQGNSA. CDR3 nucleotide sequence: TGTGCCAGCAGCTTTAGGAGGTTTGGGGGTCGGGGAGGCACTGAAGCTTTCTTT. Its translation is CASSFRRFGGRGGTEAFF.

To note about this clone: This specimen includes other DNA sequences encoding the same CDR3. This rearrangement joins TRBV19 to TRBJ1-1, with a tentative D call TRBD1 (6 bases). This CDR3 spans 15 amino acids. CDR1 is LNHDA, CDR2 SQIVND, per germline (reference sequence). V was cut by 3 bases and J by 2 bases, with 13 bases left in between. CDR3 protein: CASSIRGPRNTEAFF. The CDR3 region has the DNA TGTGCCAGTAGTATCAGGGGCCCACGCAACACTGAAGCTTTCTTT.

This chain uses TRBV3-1 (or the pseudogene TRBV3-2) with TRBJ2-5; D is unclear. Trimming pared 2 bases from V and 4 bases from J, leaving 11 bases between. This CDR3 is 14 amino acids long. Germline CDR1 and CDR2: LGHDT and YNNKEL (reference sequence). The CDR3 protein is CASSQKGKGETQYF. The CDR3 coding sequence is TGTGCCAGCAGCCAAAAAGGGAAAGGAGAGACCCAGTACTTC.

This clone was seen more than once but under ten times. The chain couples TRBV27 to TRBJ1-6; D not certain. Deletions cut 5 bases from V and 7 bases from J, with 15 bases between. This CDR3 is built from 15 residues. Germline V CDR1 and CDR2: MNHEY, SMNVEV (reference sequence). CDR3 sequence reads: CASSPPPYFNSPLHF. The CDR3 region has the DNA TGTGCCAGCAGTCCCCCCCCGTACTTCAATTCACCCCTCCACTTT.

The chain joins TRBV2 to TRBJ2-4; a possible D gene is TRBD2 (6 bases). CDR1 and CDR2 (germline): SNHLY, FYNNEI. This CDR3 region has 15 residues. Trimming shortened V by 6 bases and J by 4 bases, and 16 bases separated the two germline ends. CDR3 in amino acids: CASRETSILKNIQYF. The DNA of the CDR3 is TGTGCCAGCAGGGAGACTAGTATTTTAAAAAACATTCAGTACTTC.

This chain uses TRBV5-8 with TRBJ1-2; TRBD1 is a possible D gene (6 bases). Germline V lookup: CDR1 SGHTS, CDR2 YDEGEE. The length of the CDR3 is 16 residues. V was pared by 5 bases and J by 1 base, with 18 bases between. The CDR3 loop reads CASRWDTGVDNYGYTF. DNA for the CDR3: TGTGCCAGCAGGTGGGACACGGGGGTCGATAACTATGGCTACACCTTC.

This clone appeared a few times. This chain links TRBV7-9 with TRBJ1-1; TRBD1 matches at 8 bases. Germline trimming cut 4 bases from V and 4 bases from J; bases unmatched to any gene: 5. This CDR3 spans 14 amino acids. Germline-derived CDR1 and CDR2 are SEHNR and FQNEAQ (reference sequence). CDR3: CASSSTGAATEAFF. The CDR3 nucleotides read TGTGCCAGCAGCTCGACAGGGGCGGCCACTGAAGCTTTCTTT.

This rearrangement joins TRBV19 to TRBJ2-4, with D perhaps TRBD1 (6 bases). Germline V lookup: CDR1 LNHDA, CDR2 SQIVND (reference sequence). The V and J ends lost 5 bases and 16 bases respectively, with 21 bases between them. CDR3 length: 13 residues. CDR3 sequence: CASSLNRDTPVYF. Here the CDR3 DNA reads TGTGCCAGTAGTCTTAACCGGGACACTCCTGTCTACTTC.